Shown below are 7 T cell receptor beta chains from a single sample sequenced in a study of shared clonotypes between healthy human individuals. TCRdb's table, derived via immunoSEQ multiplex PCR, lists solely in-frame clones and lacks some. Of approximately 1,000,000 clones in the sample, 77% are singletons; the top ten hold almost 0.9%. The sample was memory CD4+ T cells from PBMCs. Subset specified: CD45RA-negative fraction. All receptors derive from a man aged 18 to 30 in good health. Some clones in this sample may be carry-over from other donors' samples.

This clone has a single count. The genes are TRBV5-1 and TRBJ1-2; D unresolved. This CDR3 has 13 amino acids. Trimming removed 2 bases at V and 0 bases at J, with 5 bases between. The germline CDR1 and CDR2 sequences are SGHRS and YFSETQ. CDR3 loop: CASSLEANYGYTF. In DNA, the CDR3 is TGCGCCAGCAGCTTAGAAGCTAACTATGGCTACACCTTC. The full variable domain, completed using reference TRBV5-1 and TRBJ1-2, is KAGVTQTPRYLIKTRGQQVTLSCSPISGHRSVSWYQQTPGQGLQFLFEYFSETQRNKGNFPGRFSGRQFSNSRSEMNVSTLELGDSALYLCASSLEANYGYTFGSGTRLTVV.

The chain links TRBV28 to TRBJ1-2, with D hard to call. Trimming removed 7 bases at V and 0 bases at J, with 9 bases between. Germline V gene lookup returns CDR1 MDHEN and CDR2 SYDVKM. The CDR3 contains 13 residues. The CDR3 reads CASNHGSNYGYTF. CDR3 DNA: TGTGCCAGCAATCACGGGTCTAACTATGGCTACACCTTC.

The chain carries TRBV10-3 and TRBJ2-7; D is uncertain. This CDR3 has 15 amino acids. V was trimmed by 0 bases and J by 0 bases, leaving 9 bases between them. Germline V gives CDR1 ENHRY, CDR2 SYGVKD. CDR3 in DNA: TGTGCCATCAGTGAGTCTTCGGCGCGCTCCTACGAGCAGTACTTC. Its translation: CAISESSARSYEQYF.

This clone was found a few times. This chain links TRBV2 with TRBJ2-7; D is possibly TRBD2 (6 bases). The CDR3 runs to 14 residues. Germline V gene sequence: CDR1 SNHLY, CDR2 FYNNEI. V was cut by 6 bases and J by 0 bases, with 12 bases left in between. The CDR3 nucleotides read TGTGCCAGCAGGGGGGACTTAAACTCCTACGAGCAGTACTTC. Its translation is CASRGDLNSYEQYF.

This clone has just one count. CDR3 coding DNA: TGCGCCAGCAGCGAACCGGGCCCGACGTCTGGAAACACCATATATTTT. Amino acid sequence: CASSEPGPTSGNTIYF. The chain combines TRBV5-1 with TRBJ1-3, with D hard to call. This CDR3 has 16 amino acids. CDR1 is SGHRS and CDR2 is YFSETQ in the germline V gene. Trimming pared 4 bases from V and 1 base from J, leaving 15 bases between.

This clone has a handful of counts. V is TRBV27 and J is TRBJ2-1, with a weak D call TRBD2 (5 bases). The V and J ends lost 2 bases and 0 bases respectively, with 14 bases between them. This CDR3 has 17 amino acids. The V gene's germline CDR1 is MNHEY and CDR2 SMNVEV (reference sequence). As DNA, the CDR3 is TGTGCCAGCAGTTTAAAAGGCGGGCAGCTCTCCTACAATGAGCAGTTCTTC. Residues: CASSLKGGQLSYNEQFF.

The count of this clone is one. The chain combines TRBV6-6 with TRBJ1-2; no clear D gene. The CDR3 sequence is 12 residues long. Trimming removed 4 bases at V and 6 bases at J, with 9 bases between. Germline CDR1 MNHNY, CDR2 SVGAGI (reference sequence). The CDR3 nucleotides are TGTGCCAGCAGTTCCGATAGCGATGGCTACACCTTC. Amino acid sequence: CASSSDSDGYTF.